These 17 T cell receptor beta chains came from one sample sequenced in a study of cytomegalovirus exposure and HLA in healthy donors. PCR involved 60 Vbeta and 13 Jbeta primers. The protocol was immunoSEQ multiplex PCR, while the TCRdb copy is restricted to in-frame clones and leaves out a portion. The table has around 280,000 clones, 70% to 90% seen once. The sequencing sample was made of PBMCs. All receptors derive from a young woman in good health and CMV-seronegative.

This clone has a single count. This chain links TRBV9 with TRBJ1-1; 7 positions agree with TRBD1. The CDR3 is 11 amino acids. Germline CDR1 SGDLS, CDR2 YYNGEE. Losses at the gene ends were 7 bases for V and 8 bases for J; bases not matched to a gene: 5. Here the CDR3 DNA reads TGTGCCAGCGGGACAGATAAAGAAGCTTTCTTT. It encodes CASGTDKEAFF.

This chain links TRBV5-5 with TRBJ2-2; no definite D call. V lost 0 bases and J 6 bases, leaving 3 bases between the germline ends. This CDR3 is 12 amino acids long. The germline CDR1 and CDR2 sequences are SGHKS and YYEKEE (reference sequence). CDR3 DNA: TGTGCCAGCAGCTTGGGAGCCGGGGAGCTGTTTTTT. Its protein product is CASSLGAGELFF.

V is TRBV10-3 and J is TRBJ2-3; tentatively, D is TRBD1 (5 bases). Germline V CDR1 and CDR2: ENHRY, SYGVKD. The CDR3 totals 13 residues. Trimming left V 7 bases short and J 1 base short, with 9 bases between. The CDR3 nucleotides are TGTGCCATCACCGACAGTGGCACAGATACGCAGTATTTT. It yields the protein CAITDSGTDTQYF.

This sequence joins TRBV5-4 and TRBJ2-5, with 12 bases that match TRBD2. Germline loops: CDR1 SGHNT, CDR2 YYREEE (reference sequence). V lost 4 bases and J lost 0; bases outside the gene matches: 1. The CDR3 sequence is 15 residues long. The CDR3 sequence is CASSRTSGDQETQYF. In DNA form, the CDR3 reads TGTGCCAGCAGCCGGACTAGCGGGGACCAAGAGACCCAGTACTTC.

CDR3 amino acids: CASSKGLAGTDTQYF. The CDR3 DNA sequence: TGTGCCAGCAGCAAGGGACTAGCGGGGACAGATACGCAGTATTTT. The chain carries TRBV5-4 and TRBJ2-3, with 13 bases lining up with TRBD2. The length of the CDR3 is 15 residues. J was trimmed by 3 bases and V by 4 bases; bases with no gene match: 2. The germline V gene has CDR1 SGHNT and CDR2 YYREEE (reference sequence).

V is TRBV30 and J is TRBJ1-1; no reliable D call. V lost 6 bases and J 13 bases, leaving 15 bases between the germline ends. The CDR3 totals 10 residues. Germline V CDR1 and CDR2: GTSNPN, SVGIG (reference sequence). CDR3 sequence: CACRHVEGFF. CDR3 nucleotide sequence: TGTGCCTGCAGACACGTCGAGGGTTTCTTT. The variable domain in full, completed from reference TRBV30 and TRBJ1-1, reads SQTIHQWPATLVQPVGSPLSLECTVEGTSNPNLYWYRQAAGRGLQLLFYSVGIGQISSEVPQNLSASRPQDRQFILSSKKLLLSDSGFYLCACRHVEGFFGQGTRLTVV.

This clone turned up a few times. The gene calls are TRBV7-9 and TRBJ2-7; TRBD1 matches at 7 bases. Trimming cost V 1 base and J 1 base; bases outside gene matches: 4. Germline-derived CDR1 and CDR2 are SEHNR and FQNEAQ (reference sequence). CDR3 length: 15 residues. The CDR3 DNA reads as TGTGCCAGCAGCTTAGAACAGGGGTTGTCCTACGAGCAGTACTTC. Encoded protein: CASSLEQGLSYEQYF.

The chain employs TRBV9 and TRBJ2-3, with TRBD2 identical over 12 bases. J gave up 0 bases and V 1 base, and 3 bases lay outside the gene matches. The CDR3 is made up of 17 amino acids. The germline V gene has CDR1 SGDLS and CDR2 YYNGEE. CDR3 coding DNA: TGTGCCAGCAGCGTAACTAGCGGGGGGTCTAGCACAGATACGCAGTATTTT. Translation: CASSVTSGGSSTDTQYF.

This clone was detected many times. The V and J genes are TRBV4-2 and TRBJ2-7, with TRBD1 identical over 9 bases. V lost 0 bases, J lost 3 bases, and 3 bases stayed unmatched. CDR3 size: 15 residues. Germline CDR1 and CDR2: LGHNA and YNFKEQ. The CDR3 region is CASSQDPTGGYEQYF. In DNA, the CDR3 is TGTGCCAGCAGCCAAGACCCGACAGGGGGCTACGAGCAGTACTTC.

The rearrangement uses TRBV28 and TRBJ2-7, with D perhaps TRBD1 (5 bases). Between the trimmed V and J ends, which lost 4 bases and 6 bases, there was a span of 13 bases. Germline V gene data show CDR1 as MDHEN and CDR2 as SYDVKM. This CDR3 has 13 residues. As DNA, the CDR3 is TGTGCCAGCAGTTCCAGGGTGCAGGGCGAGCAGTACTTC. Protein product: CASSSRVQGEQYF.

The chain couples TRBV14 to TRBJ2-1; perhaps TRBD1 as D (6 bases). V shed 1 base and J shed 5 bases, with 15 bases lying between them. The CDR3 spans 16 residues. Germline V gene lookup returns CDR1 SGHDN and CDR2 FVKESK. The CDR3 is CASSQGPYGDNNEQFF. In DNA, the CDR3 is TGTGCCAGCAGCCAAGGACCCTACGGGGACAACAATGAGCAGTTCTTC.

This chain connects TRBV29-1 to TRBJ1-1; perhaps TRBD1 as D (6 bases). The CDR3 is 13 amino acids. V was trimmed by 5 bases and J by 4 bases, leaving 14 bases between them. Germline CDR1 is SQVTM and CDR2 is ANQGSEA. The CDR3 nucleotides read TGCAGCGTTCAAGGCAGGGGTGGCACTGAAGCTTTCTTT. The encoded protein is CSVQGRGGTEAFF.

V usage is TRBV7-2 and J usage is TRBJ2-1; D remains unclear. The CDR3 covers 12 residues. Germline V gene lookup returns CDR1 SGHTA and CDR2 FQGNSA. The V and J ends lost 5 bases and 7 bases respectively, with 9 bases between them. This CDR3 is CASSPLENEQFF. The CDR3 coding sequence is TGTGCCAGCAGCCCCCTAGAGAATGAGCAGTTCTTC.

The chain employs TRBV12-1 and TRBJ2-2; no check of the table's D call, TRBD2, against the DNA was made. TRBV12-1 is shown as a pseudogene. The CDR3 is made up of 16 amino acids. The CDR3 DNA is TGTGCCAGCAGGGGGGGTGGCATTTTGAACACCGGGGAGCTGTTTTTT. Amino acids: CASRGGGILNTGELFF.

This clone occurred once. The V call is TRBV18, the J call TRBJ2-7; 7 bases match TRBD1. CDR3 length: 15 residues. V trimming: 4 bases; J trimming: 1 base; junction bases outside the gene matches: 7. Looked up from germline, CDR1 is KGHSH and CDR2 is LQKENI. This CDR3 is CASSQDRVSSYEQYF. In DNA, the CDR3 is TGTGCCAGCTCACAAGACAGGGTTTCTTCCTACGAGCAGTACTTC.

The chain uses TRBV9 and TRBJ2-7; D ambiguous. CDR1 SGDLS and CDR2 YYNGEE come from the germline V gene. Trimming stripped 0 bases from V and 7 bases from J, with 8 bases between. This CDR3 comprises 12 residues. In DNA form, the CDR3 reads TGTGCCAGCAGCGTAGACGAGAAGGAGCAGTACTTC. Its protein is CASSVDEKEQYF.

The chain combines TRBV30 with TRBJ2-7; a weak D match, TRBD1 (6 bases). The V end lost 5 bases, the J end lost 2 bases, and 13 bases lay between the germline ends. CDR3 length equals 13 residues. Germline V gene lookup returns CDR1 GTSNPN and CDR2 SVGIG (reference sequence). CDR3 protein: CAWRTRGPYEQYF. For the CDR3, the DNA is TGTGCCTGGCGTACCAGGGGCCCCTACGAGCAGTACTTC.